The 7 T cell receptor beta chains below all came from one sample that was sequenced in a study of cytomegalovirus exposure and HLA in healthy donors. Primers for the PCR totalled 60 Vbeta and 13 Jbeta. Clones were read by immunoSEQ multiplex PCR, and TCRdb kept only the in-frame ones, dropping some. Here the sample spans a few hundred thousand clones, 70% to 85% being singletons. Sequencing input: PBMCs. The source is a girl aged 2 to 10 in good health and CMV-seronegative.

The chain combines TRBV4-1 with TRBJ1-1; no definite D call. The CDR3 has 13 amino acids. Germline CDR1 MGHRA, CDR2 YSYEKL. Trimming shortened V by 3 bases and J by 7 bases, and 12 bases separated the two germline ends. CDR3 loop: CASSQAYTSEAFF. CDR3 DNA: TGCGCCAGCAGCCAGGCTTACACCAGTGAAGCTTTCTTT.

The V and J genes are TRBV5-1 and TRBJ2-2; no definite D call. V lost 0 bases and J lost 1, with 7 bases in between. From germline, CDR1 is SGHRS and CDR2 YFSETQ. The CDR3 contains 15 residues. For the CDR3, the DNA is TGCGCCAGCAGCTTGGGGCAAAGGAACACCGGGGAGCTGTTTTTT. Translating gives CASSLGQRNTGELFF. Drawing the rest from reference TRBV5-1 and TRBJ2-2, the complete variable domain is KAGVTQTPRYLIKTRGQQVTLSCSPISGHRSVSWYQQTPGQGLQFLFEYFSETQRNKGNFPGRFSGRQFSNSRSEMNVSTLELGDSALYLCASSLGQRNTGELFFGEGSRLTVL.

The V call is TRBV13, the J call TRBJ1-4, with 10 bases that match TRBD1. CDR1 and CDR2 (germline): PRHDT, FYEKMQ (reference sequence). Trimming took 2 bases from V and 8 from J; bases not matched to a gene: 2. The CDR3 has 14 residues. CDR3: CASSLRTGGEKLFF. CDR3 DNA sequence: TGTGCCAGCAGCTTAAGGACAGGGGGAGAAAAACTGTTTTTT.

This chain uses TRBV6-1 with TRBJ1-1, with 10 bases that match TRBD1. The CDR3 is 14 residues long. V dropped 5 bases and J dropped 10; count of bases not matched to a gene: 10. Germline CDR1 MNHNS, CDR2 SASEGT. CDR3 sequence reads: CASSPLTGQGRAFF. DNA of the CDR3: TGTGCCAGCAGTCCCTTAACGGGACAGGGGAGAGCTTTCTTT.

The V gene is TRBV6-1, the J gene TRBJ1-5; D ambiguous. The V gene lost 3 bases and the J gene lost 1 base, with 4 bases spanning the gap. This CDR3 comprises 13 residues. Germline assignment: CDR1 MNHNS and CDR2 SASEGT. CDR3 coding DNA: TGTGCCAGCAGTGACAGAAGCAATCAGCCCCAGCATTTT. This encodes CASSDRSNQPQHF.

This chain links TRBV19 with TRBJ1-1, with TRBD1 matching 7 bases. V lost 6 bases to trimming and J lost 2 bases; unmatched junction nucleotides: 6. This CDR3 is built from 14 residues. Germline V lookup: CDR1 LNHDA, CDR2 SQIVND (reference sequence). CDR3: CASRRDRLNTEAFF. The CDR3 nucleotides are TGTGCCAGTAGGCGGGACAGACTTAACACTGAAGCTTTCTTT.

V gene TRBV9 combines with J gene TRBJ2-1; 8 nucleotides agree with TRBD1. The CDR3 length is 15 residues. The trim removed 3 bases at V and 7 bases at J, leaving 9 bases unmatched. Germline values: CDR1 SGDLS, CDR2 YYNGEE. The CDR3 sequence is CASSAPGQEGNEQFF. The CDR3 DNA reads as TGTGCCAGCAGCGCACCGGGACAGGAGGGAAATGAGCAGTTCTTC.